The clone carrying this T cell receptor (beta chain) was counted only a few times. These data originate in a study of blood T cells in healthy people across ages. Through a sample-barcoded 5' primer and a J-beta primer mix, a second PCR was run for roughly 7 to 12 cycles. One entry per CDR3 protein results from TCRdb running MiXCR on the 5' RACE reads. The sample carries approximately 490,000 distinct CDR3 sequences, more than 20% recorded once. The germline CDR1 and CDR2 sequences are SEHNR and FQNEAQ (reference sequence). Trimming left V 4 bases short and J 0 bases short, with 13 bases between. CDR3 size: 16 residues. These data were likewise used in another study, on T cells of mothers and their children.

The chain combines TRBV7-9 with TRBJ2-1, with D tentatively TRBD2 (6 bases). Sample: blood. This clonotype was sampled from a boy aged 10-17 years in good health. The CDR3 DNA reads as TGTGCCAGCAGCTCAAGCGGGTGGGGCTCCTACAATGAGCAGTTCTTC. As protein: CASSSSGWGSYNEQFF.